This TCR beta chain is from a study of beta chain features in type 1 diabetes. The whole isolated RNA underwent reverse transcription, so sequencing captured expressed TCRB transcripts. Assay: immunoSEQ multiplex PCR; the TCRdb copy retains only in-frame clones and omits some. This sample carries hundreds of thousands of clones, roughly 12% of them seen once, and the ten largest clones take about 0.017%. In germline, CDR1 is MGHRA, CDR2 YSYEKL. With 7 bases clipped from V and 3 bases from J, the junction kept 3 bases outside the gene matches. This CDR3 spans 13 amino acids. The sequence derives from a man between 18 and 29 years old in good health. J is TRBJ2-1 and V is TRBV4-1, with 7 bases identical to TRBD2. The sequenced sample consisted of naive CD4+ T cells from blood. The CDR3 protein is CASNGGGYNEQFF. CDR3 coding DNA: TGCGCCAGCAACGGCGGGGGCTACAATGAGCAGTTCTTC.